Detailed here is one TCR beta chain. Produced via immunoSEQ multiplex PCR; TCRdb's table is partial and in-frame only. The sample contains around 95,000 clones, just over 90% of which appear only once. These data come from a study of T cell changes during pregnancy in multiple sclerosis. The CDR3 length is 17 residues. CDR1 is MNHNS and CDR2 is SASEGT in the germline V gene. V shed 0 bases and J 6 bases; nucleotides not matched to a gene: 10. The receptor was isolated from a female donor in good health, enrolled as a control in a pregnancy study. Sequenced material: peripheral blood, taken after pregnancy. The rearrangement joins TRBV6-1 to TRBJ2-1; 8 bases map to TRBD2. CDR3 DNA sequence: TGTGCCAGCAGTGAAGCGCGAAGCGGGAGAAGGATCAATGAGCAGTTCTTC. It is translated as CASSEARSGRRINEQFF.